The 14 T cell receptor beta chains listed next were all sequenced from one sample in a study of T cell repertoires in cytomegalovirus infection. TCRdb recomputed calls from the reads with MiXCR, one row per CDR3 protein. The sample carries about 920,000 distinct CDR3 sequences, roughly 31% recorded once. These receptors are not linked to any known antigen. This specimen consisted of cultured CD8+ T cells from PBMCs, obtained from culture after CMV antigen stimulation. These receptors originate from a human donor in good health (CMV status not recorded). Some clones in this sample may be carry-over from other donors' samples.

This clonotype was seen once. A read error may produce the germline difference seen at one junction end. This sequence joins TRBV6-2 or TRBV6-3 and TRBJ2-2; tentatively, D is TRBD1 (5 bases). The CDR3 has 16 residues. Germline assignment: CDR1 MNHEY and CDR2 SVGEGT. CDR3 bases: TGTGCCAACAGTTCGCCCCAGGGCTCGAACACCGGGGAGCTGTTTTTT. Its translation: CANSSPQGSNTGELFF.

This clonotype was detected only a few times. The V and J genes are TRBV7-3 and TRBJ2-1, with TRBD2 matching 16 bases. The ends lost 1 base at V and 6 bases at J; junction bases unmatched: 6. Germline V gene lookup returns CDR1 SGHTA and CDR2 FQGTGA. The CDR3 spans 18 residues. The CDR3 loop is CASSLKGLAGGPPNEQFF. CDR3 bases: TGTGCCAGCAGCTTAAAGGGACTAGCGGGGGGGCCTCCCAATGAGCAGTTCTTC. Full variable domain (outside the CDR3, taken from reference TRBV7-3 and TRBJ2-1): GAGVSQTPSNKVTEKGKYVELRCDPISGHTALYWYRQSLGQGPEFLIYFQGTGAADDSGLPNDRFFAVRPEGSVSTLKIQRTERGDSAVYLCASSLKGLAGGPPNEQFFGPGTRLTVL.

This clonotype appeared a few times. J is TRBJ2-4 and V is TRBV27; 9 positions match TRBD2. V lost 4 bases, J lost 5 bases, and 3 bases stayed unmatched. CDR3 length equals 14 residues. Looked up from germline, CDR1 is MNHEY and CDR2 is SMNVEV (reference sequence). CDR3 protein: CASSSGGGENIQYF. The CDR3 DNA follows: TGTGCCAGCAGTTCCGGCGGGGGGGAAAACATTCAGTACTTC.

This chain connects TRBV11-2 to TRBJ1-6, with a tentative D call TRBD1 (5 bases). The CDR3 totals 14 residues. Trimming shortened V by 2 bases and J by 9 bases, and 11 bases separated the two germline ends. Per germline, CDR1 SGHAT and CDR2 FQNNGV. The CDR3 loop reads CASSLSGTPSPLHF. CDR3 sequence (DNA): TGTGCCAGCAGCTTATCAGGGACTCCTTCACCCCTCCACTTT.

The gene calls are TRBV6-5 and TRBJ1-1; D call uncertain. Germline lookup yields CDR1 MNHEY and CDR2 SVGAGI. This CDR3 contains 15 residues. V dropped 5 bases and J dropped 0 bases, with 13 bases sitting between them. CDR3 sequence reads: CASSQVAQMNTEAFF. CDR3 sequence (DNA): TGTGCCAGCAGTCAGGTGGCGCAAATGAACACTGAAGCTTTCTTT.

Written as DNA, the CDR3 is TGTGCCAGCAGTCCGGGGACAGGGGGAACGGAAGAGACCCAGTACTTC. This encodes CASSPGTGGTEETQYF. J is TRBJ2-5 and V is TRBV12-3 or TRBV12-4, with 11 bases fitting TRBD1. J lost 3 bases, V lost 5 bases, and 8 bases had no gene match. The CDR3 totals 16 residues.

This clonotype was seen repeatedly, ten times or more. The chain is built from TRBV7-2 and TRBJ1-2; 9 positions match TRBD1. V trimming: 3 bases; J trimming: 8 bases; junction bases outside the gene matches: 10. Germline V gene data show CDR1 as SGHTA and CDR2 as FQGNSA. This CDR3 region has 15 residues. This CDR3 is CASSFMGQGTEGYTF. In DNA form, the CDR3 reads TGTGCCAGCAGCTTTATGGGACAGGGAACGGAAGGCTACACCTTC.

The chain is built from TRBV12-3 or TRBV12-4 and TRBJ2-1; tentative D call: TRBD2 (5 bases). Trimming took off 6 bases at V and 8 bases at J, with 14 bases between the two ends. The CDR3 has 13 amino acids. CDR3 residues: CASSRVREHEQFF. The CDR3, as DNA: TGTGCCAGCAGCCGTGTAAGGGAGCATGAGCAGTTCTTC.

This rearrangement joins TRBV6-4 to TRBJ2-1; 8 nucleotides align to TRBD2. V shed 5 bases, J shed 8 bases, and the junction held 11 bases outside the gene matches. The germline gives CDR1 MRHNA, CDR2 SNTAGT. The length of the CDR3 is 15 residues. DNA for the CDR3: TGTGCCAGCAGTCTTCTAGCGGGCGCGAAGTATGAGCAGTTCTTC. Protein product: CASSLLAGAKYEQFF.

This clonotype came up a few times. The gene calls are TRBV4-1 and TRBJ2-7; tentative D call: TRBD1 (6 bases). CDR3 length: 17 amino acids. V was pared by 2 bases and J by 2 bases, with 19 bases between. Germline V CDR1 and CDR2: MGHRA, YSYEKL. CDR3 bases: TGCGCCAGCAGCCAAATGACGGGACAACAACTAACCTACGAGCAGTACTTC. This sequence encodes CASSQMTGQQLTYEQYF.

The CDR3 DNA is TGTGCCAGCCCCTCGGGAAGCACAGATACGCAGTATTTT. Its translation is CASPSGSTDTQYF. The V gene is TRBV11-3, the J gene TRBJ2-3, with a possible D match to TRBD2 (5 bases). Deletions cut 8 bases from V and 0 bases from J, with 9 bases between. The CDR3 has 13 residues. Germline lookup yields CDR1 SGHNT and CDR2 YENEEA.

The chain employs TRBV10-3 and TRBJ2-7; 10 nucleotides align to TRBD1. Germline loops: CDR1 ENHRY, CDR2 SYGVKD. V shed 11 bases, J shed 3 bases, and the junction held 4 bases outside the gene matches. The CDR3 loop spans 12 amino acids. This CDR3 reads CASGTGDYEQYV. The CDR3 coding sequence is TGTGCCTCGGGGACAGGGGACTACGAGCAGTACGTC.

This clonotype was picked up a small number of times. The chain is built from TRBV19 and TRBJ2-2; TRBD1 aligns across 8 bases. This CDR3 has 15 residues. The germline gives CDR1 LNHDA, CDR2 SQIVND (reference sequence). V lost 5 bases and J lost 6; bases outside the gene matches: 8. CDR3 sequence (DNA): TGTGCCAGTAGTGCATACAGGGGGACGGCCGGGGAGCTGTTTTTT. Encoded protein: CASSAYRGTAGELFF.

The chain is built from TRBV27 and TRBJ2-5; D not resolved. The CDR3 consists of 15 residues. Trimming took off 6 bases at V and 1 base at J, with 15 bases between the two ends. Germline values: CDR1 MNHEY, CDR2 SMNVEV (reference sequence). CDR3 in amino acids: CASSLSDAPQETQYF. The CDR3 coding sequence is TGTGCCAGCAGCCTCTCGGATGCCCCCCAAGAGACCCAGTACTTC.